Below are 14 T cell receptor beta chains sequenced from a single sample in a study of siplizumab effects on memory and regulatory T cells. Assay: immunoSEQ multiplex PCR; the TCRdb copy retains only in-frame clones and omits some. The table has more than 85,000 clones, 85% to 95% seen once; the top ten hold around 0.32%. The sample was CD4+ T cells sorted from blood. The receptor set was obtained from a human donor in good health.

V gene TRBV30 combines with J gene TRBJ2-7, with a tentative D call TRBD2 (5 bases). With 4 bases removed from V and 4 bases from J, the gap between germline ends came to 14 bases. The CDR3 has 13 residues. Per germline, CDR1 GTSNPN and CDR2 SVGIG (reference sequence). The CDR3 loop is CAWTTGNSYEQYF. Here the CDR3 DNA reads TGTGCCTGGACCACGGGAAACTCTTACGAGCAGTACTTC.

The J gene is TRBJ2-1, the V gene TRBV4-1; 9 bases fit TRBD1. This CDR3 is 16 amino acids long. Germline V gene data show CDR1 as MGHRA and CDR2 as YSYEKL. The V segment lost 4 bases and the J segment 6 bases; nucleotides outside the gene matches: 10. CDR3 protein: CASSPLPRQGGNEQFF. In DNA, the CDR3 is TGCGCCAGCAGCCCTCTGCCCCGACAGGGGGGCAATGAGCAGTTCTTC.

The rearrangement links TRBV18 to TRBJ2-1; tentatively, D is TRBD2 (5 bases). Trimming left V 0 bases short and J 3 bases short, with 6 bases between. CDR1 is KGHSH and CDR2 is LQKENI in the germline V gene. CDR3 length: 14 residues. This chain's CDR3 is CASSPPRDYNEQFF. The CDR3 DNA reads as TGTGCCAGCTCACCACCGAGGGACTACAATGAGCAGTTCTTC.

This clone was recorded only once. CDR3 sequence reads: CASSLERSNEKLFF. The CDR3 coding sequence is TGCGCCAGCAGCTTGGAACGGAGTAATGAAAAACTGTTTTTT. The V gene is TRBV5-1, the J gene TRBJ1-4; D is uncertain. Trimming removed 0 bases at V and 4 bases at J, with 7 bases between. CDR1 is SGHRS and CDR2 is YFSETQ in the germline V gene. This CDR3 is built from 14 residues.

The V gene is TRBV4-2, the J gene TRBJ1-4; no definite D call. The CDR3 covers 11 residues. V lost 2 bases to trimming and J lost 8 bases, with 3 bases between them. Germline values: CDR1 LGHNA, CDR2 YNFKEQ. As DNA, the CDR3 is TGTGCCAGCAGCCAATCGGAAAAACTGTTTTTT. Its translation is CASSQSEKLFF.

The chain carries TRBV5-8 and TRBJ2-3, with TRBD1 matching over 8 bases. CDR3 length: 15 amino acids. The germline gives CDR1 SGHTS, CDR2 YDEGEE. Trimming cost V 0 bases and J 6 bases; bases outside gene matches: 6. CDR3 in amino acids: CASSLVTGDFDTQYF. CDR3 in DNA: TGTGCCAGCAGCTTGGTGACAGGGGATTTTGATACGCAGTATTTT.

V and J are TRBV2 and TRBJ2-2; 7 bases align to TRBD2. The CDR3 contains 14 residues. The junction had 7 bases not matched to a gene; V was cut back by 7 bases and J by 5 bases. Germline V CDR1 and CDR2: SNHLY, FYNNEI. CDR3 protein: CASMGQGGTGELFF. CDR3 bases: TGTGCCAGCATGGGGCAGGGAGGGACCGGGGAGCTGTTTTTT.

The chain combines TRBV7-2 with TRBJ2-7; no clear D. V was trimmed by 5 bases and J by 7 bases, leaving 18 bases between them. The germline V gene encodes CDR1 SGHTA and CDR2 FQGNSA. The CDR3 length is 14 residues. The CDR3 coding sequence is TGTGCCAGCAGCCCACTCGGTTTCGGAGAGGAGCAGTACTTC. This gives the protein CASSPLGFGEEQYF.

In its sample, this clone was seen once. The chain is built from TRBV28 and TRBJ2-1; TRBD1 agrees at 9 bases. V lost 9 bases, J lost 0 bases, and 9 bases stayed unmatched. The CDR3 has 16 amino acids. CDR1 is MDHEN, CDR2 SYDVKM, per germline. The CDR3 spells CASPPGQGRSYNEQFF. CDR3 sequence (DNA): TGTGCCAGTCCTCCGGGACAGGGCCGCTCCTACAATGAGCAGTTCTTC.

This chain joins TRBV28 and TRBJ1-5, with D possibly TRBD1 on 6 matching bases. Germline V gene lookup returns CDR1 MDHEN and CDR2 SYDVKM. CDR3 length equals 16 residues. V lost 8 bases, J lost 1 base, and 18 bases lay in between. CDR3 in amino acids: CASQGQGAVSNQPQHF. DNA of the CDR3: TGTGCCAGCCAGGGGCAAGGGGCCGTCAGCAATCAGCCCCAGCATTTT.

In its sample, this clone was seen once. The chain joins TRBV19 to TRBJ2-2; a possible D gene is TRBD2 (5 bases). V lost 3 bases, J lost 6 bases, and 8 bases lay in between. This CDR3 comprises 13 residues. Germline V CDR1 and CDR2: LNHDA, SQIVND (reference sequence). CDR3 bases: TGTGCCAGTAGTATGGTGAGGGCCGGGGAGCTGTTTTTT. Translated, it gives CASSMVRAGELFF.

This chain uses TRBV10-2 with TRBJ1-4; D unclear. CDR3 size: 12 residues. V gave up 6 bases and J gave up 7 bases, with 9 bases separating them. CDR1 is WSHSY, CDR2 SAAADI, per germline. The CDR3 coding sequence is TGCGCCAGCAGCCACGGGTTTGAAAAACTGTTTTTT. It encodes CASSHGFEKLFF.

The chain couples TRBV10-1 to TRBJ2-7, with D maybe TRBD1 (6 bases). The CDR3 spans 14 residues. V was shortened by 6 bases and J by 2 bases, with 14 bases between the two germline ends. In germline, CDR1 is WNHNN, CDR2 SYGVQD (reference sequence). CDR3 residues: CASRRTETTYEQYF. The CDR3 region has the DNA TGCGCCAGCAGACGGACAGAGACAACCTACGAGCAGTACTTC.

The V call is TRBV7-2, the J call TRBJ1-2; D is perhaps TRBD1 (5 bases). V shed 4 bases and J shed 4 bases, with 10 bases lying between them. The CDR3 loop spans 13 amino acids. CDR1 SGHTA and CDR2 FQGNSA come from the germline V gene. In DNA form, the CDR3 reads TGTGCCAGCAGCTACGACAGTACCTATGGCTACACCTTC. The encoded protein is CASSYDSTYGYTF.